This entry describes one TCR beta chain. This clone is described as large (0.1 to 1%). Its antigen is not yet known. Base qualities were left out, and no much larger clone turns up one base away. Bladder lesion specimens were obtained at transurethral resection and were stored at -80C. From bladder specimens obtained at transurethral resection, DNA was extracted. The CDR3 has 14 amino acids, counting the end cysteine and phenylalanine. Just CDR3 DNA is preserved here, 42 bases in frame from base 1. V is cut by 8 bases and J by 2 bases, and the space between the germline ends is 12 bases. In the germline V gene, CDR1 corresponds to SNHLY and CDR2 to FYNNEI. The sample originates from a study of T cell repertoires in urothelial bladder cancer (dated by TCRdb to the late 2010s). In terms of the full investigation: Of the roughly 12 resected lesions, three were clinical stage cT0, three were cTa, three were cT1, and three were cT2 or greater. The study compared clonality of the TCR repertoire in bladder tumors against clonality in benign bladder inflammation. About a dozen patients with bladder lesions undergoing transurethral resection were identified prospectively. About 11 resected bladder lesions, consisting of urothelial carcinoma (UC+) and benign (UC-) specimens, were examined. Overall study results and their limits: Carcinoma specimens had a median tumor infiltrating lymphocyte percentage of roughly 2%, while benign specimens had a median of approximately 12%. A single T-cell clone reached up to about 17% of infiltrating lymphocytes in carcinoma specimens, compared with 1.5% to 2% in benign specimens. Urothelial carcinoma specimens had a median of roughly 5,300 T cells, fewer than the median of approximately 27,000 seen in benign specimens.

The immunoSEQ assay was used to sequence the CDR3 region of the TCR beta chain. The paper's processing steps were these. For each specimen, T-cell fraction, clonal dominance and maximum TCR clone frequency were calculated. TCRdb carries this immuneACCESS record with in-frame sequences only. Its versions omit some clonotypes, under half of them owing to an unresolved V gene in the studies checked, with the rest unexplained. V, J and clone size were drawn from that table, and D and trimming were deduced from the DNA. In this sample the table shows some 8,600 clones, about 61% of which occur a single time. The ten largest clones take up 32% of the sample.

In this chain, TRBV2 is recombined with TRBJ2-2; 6 matching bases give a weak D call of TRBD1. This sequence originates from a human donor with urothelial carcinoma. Specimen: tumor-infiltrating cells from bladder cancer. CDR3 loop: CASSGGTNTGELFF. The bases read TGTGCCAGCTCTGGGGGCACCAACACCGGGGAGCTGTTTTTT.